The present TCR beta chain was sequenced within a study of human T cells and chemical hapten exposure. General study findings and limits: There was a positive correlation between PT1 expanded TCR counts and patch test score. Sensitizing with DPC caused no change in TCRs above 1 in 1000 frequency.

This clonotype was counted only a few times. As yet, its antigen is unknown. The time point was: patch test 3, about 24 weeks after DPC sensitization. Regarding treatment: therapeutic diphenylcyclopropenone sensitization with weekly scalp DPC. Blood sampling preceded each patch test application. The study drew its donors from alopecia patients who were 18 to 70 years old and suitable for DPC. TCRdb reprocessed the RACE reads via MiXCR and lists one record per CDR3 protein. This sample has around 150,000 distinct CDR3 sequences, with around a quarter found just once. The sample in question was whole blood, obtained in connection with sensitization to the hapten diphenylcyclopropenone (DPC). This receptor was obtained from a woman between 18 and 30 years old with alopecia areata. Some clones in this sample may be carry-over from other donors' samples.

CDR3 sequence reads: CAISGLYEQYF. CDR3 nucleotides: TGTGCCATCAGTGGACTGTACGAGCAGTACTTC. The rearrangement joins TRBV10-3 to TRBJ2-7; D remains unclear. The ends were cut back, 4 bases at V and 4 bases at J, with 5 bases in the middle. This CDR3 has 11 amino acids. Germline values: CDR1 ENHRY, CDR2 SYGVKD.